Included here is one T cell receptor (beta chain) sequence, with context. Though nominally healthy at sampling, donors likely had unrecorded immune exposures. Use of 60 Vbeta and 13 Jbeta primers characterized the PCR. The repertoire was sequenced with immunoSEQ multiplex PCR; TCRdb's copy has only in-frame clones and lacks some. Of approximately 170,000 clones detected, around 83% appear once; the ten largest clones hold over 2.5%. This entry comes from a study of cytomegalovirus exposure and HLA in healthy donors. This CDR3 is built from 14 residues. Germline trimming cut 4 bases from V and 8 bases from J; bases unmatched to any gene: 8. In germline, CDR1 is MNHNS, CDR2 SASEGT.

This TCR was recovered from a man under 40 in good health and CMV-seropositive. The specimen sequenced was PBMCs. This rearrangement joins TRBV6-1 to TRBJ1-5; the match to TRBD1 covers 7 bases. CDR3: CASSGRQGREPQHF. Here the CDR3 DNA reads TGTGCCAGCAGTGGCAGACAGGGTCGGGAGCCCCAGCATTTT.